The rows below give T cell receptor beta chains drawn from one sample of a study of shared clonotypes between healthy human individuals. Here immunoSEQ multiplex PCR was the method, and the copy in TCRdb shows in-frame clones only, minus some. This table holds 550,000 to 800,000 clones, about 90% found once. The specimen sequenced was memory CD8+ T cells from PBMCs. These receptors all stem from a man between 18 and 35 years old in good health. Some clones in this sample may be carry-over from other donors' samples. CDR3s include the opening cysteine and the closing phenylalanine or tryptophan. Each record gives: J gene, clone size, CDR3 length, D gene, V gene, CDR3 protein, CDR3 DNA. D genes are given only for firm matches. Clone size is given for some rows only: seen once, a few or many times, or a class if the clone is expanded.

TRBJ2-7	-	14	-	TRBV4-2	CASSFGDSSYEQYF	TGTGCCAGCAGCTTCGGAGACAGCTCCTACGAGCAGTACTTC
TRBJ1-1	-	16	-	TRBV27	CASSLGYRERFTEAFF	TGTGCCAGCAGTTTAGGTTACAGGGAGCGGTTTACTGAAGCTTTCTTT
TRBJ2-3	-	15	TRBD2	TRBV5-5	CASTLLAGPTDTQYF	TGTGCCAGCACCCTTCTAGCGGGGCCCACAGATACGCAGTATTTT
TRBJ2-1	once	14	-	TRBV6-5	CASSYSTSTREQFF	TGTGCCAGCAGTTACTCTACTAGTACCCGTGAGCAGTTCTTC
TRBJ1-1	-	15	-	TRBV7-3	CASSRTGSGNTEAFF	TGTGCCAGCAGCCGAACTGGGTCGGGGAACACTGAAGCTTTCTTT
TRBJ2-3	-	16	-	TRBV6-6	CASSYGGSGAIDTQYF	TGTGCCAGCAGTTACGGGGGTAGCGGAGCCATAGATACGCAGTATTTT
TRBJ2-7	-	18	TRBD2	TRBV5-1	CASSLAGLAGDMPYEQYF	TGCGCCAGCAGCTTGGCCGGACTAGCGGGAGATATGCCCTACGAGCAGTACTTC
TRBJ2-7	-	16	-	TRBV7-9	CASSSVATGPSYEQYF	TGTGCCAGCAGCTCCGTGGCCACAGGGCCTTCCTACGAGCAGTACTTC
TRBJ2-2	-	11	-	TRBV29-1	CSVENTGELFF	TGCAGCGTTGAAAACACCGGGGAGCTGTTTTTT
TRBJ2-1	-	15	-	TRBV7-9	CASSFQGYTYNEQFF	TGTGCCAGCAGCTTCCAAGGTTATACCTACAATGAGCAGTTCTTC
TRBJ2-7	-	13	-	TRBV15	CATSPSRGYEQYF	TGTGCCACCAGTCCGTCGCGGGGCTACGAGCAGTACTTC
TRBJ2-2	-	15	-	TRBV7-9	CASSVRDSGWGELFF	TGTGCCAGCAGCGTCAGGGACAGCGGGTGGGGAGAGCTGTTTTTT
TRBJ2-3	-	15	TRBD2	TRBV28	CASSLLAGGGDTQYF	TGTGCCAGCAGTTTACTAGCGGGAGGGGGGGATACGCAGTATTTT
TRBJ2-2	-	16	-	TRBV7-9	CASTKLPGPFTGELFF	TGTGCCAGCACCAAGTTACCGGGCCCATTCACCGGGGAGCTGTTTTTT
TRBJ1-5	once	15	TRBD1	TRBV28	CASSYWTGGDQPQHF	TGTGCCAGCAGTTACTGGACAGGGGGCGATCAGCCCCAGCATTTT
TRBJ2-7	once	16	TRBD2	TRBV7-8	CASSFLAEAETYEQYF	TGTGCCAGCAGCTTCCTAGCGGAGGCGGAAACCTACGAGCAGTACTTC
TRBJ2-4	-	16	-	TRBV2	CASSEPQTLAKNIQYF	TGTGCCAGCAGTGAACCCCAGACCTTAGCCAAAAACATTCAGTACTTC
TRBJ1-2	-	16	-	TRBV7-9	CASSLAPAGTNYGYTF	TGTGCCAGCAGCTTAGCGCCGGCAGGGACTAACTATGGCTACACCTTC
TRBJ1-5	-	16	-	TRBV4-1	CASSQIGGPINQPQHF	TGCGCCAGCAGCCAAATCGGGGGCCCAATAAATCAGCCCCAGCATTTT
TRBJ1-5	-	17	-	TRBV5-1	CASSLERRGHTNQPQHF	TGCGCCAGCAGCTTGGAGAGGCGGGGACACACTAATCAGCCCCAGCATTTT
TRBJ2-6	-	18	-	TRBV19	CASSTQDRGYSGANVLTF	TGTGCCAGTAGTACCCAGGACAGAGGATACTCTGGGGCCAACGTCCTGACTTTC
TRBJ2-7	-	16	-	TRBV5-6	CASSTRGGGVVYEQYF	TGTGCCAGCAGCACCCGGGGAGGGGGAGTTGTTTACGAGCAGTACTTC
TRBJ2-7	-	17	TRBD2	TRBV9	CASSVTPGLAGVREQYF	TGTGCCAGCAGCGTTACCCCGGGACTAGCGGGAGTGCGAGAGCAGTACTTC
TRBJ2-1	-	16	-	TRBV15	CATSRVLDTSVRVQFF	TGTGCCACCAGCAGAGTTCTGGACACGTCGGTGAGGGTGCAGTTCTTC
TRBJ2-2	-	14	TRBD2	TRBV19	CASRASGNSGELFF	TGTGCCAGTAGGGCTAGCGGGAATTCCGGGGAGCTGTTTTTT
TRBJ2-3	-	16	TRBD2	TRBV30	CAWSPLGGRAWNTQYF	TGTGCCTGGAGCCCCTTGGGCGGGAGGGCATGGAATACGCAGTATTTT
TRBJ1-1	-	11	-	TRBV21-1	CASGHRQGAFF	TGTGCCAGCGGGCACAGACAAGGCGCTTTCTTT
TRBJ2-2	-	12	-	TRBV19	CASSIVGRELFF	TGTGCCAGTAGTATTGTCGGCCGGGAGCTGTTTTTT
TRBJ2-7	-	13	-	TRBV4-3	CASSQAKGYEQYF	TGCGCCAGCAGCCAGGCAAAGGGTTACGAGCAGTACTTC
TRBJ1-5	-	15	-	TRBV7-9	CASSLDTSDHQPQHF	TGTGCCAGCAGCTTAGACACCTCAGACCATCAGCCCCAGCATTTT
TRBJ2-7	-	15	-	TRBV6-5	CASSPGTASSYEQYF	TGTGCCAGCAGCCCCGGGACCGCCAGCTCCTACGAGCAGTACTTC
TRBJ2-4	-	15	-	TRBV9	CASSVGRLRKNIQYF	TGTGCCAGCAGCGTGGGACGGTTGCGAAAAAACATTCAGTACTTC
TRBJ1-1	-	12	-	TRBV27	CASRDGAVEAFF	TGTGCCAGCAGGGACGGGGCGGTTGAAGCTTTCTTT
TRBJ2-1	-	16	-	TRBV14	CASSPISGQRRLGQFF	TGTGCCAGCAGCCCCATATCCGGACAGCGGCGGCTAGGGCAGTTCTTC
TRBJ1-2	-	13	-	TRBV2	CASPGESASGYTF	TGTGCCAGCCCCGGAGAATCGGCGAGTGGCTACACCTTC
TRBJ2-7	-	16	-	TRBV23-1	CASSQRPTVVSYEQYF	TGCGCCAGCAGTCAACGCCCGACAGTCGTTTCCTACGAGCAGTACTTC
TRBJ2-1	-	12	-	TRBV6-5	CASSLFGNEQFF	TGTGCCAGCAGCCTCTTCGGGAATGAGCAGTTCTTC
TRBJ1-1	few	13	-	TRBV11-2	CASSIPGPNGAFF	TGTGCCAGCAGCATCCCGGGACCGAACGGGGCTTTCTTT
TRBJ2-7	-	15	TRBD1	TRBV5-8	CASSRDRGLSYEQYF	TGTGCCAGCAGCAGGGACAGGGGGCTCTCCTACGAGCAGTACTTC
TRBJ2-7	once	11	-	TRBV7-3	CASSRPCEQYF	TGTGCCAGCAGTCGGCCCTGCGAGCAGTACTTC
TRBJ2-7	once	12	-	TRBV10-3	CAIMDSFYEQYF	TGTGCCATCATGGACAGCTTCTACGAGCAGTACTTC
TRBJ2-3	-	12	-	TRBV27	CASRTSTDTQYF	TGTGCCAGCAGGACCTCCACAGATACGCAGTATTTT
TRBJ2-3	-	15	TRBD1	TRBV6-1	CASTGQGVSTDTQYF	TGTGCCAGCACAGGACAGGGGGTTAGCACAGATACGCAGTATTTT